This T cell receptor (beta chain) is drawn from a study of vaccination effects on CD4 cells after COVID-19. Study overall: It was a median of 72 days after the second dose that post-vaccine samples were obtained.

The count of this clone is one. Its specificity is not known. The method was immunoSEQ multiplex PCR; TCRdb's version includes in-frame clones alone and lacks a portion of them. The repertoire holds 25,000 to 35,000 clones, with about two thirds as singletons. Under the ViraFEST assay, PBMC were stimulated with viral peptide pools so that antigen-specific CD4+ T cells expanded. Sequencing was performed afterwards. Researchers isolated CD4+ T cells once roughly ten days of culture had elapsed. Participants each got two BNT162b2 or mRNA-1273 vaccine doses. Half-medium changes using IL-2 medium occurred on days 3 and 7. Study-level findings and limits: Few convalescent patients, and no early post-infection timepoints, were available to the study. Only 1 of 255 vaccine-induced clones from healthy vaccinees cross-reacted with common cold coronaviruses.

Trimming cost V 1 base and J 1 base, with 10 bases left between them. The CDR3 runs to 15 residues. CDR1 and CDR2 (germline): LGHDT, YNNKEL (reference sequence). The genes are TRBV3-1 (or the pseudogene TRBV3-2) and TRBJ1-2; maybe TRBD1 (6 bases). The sequences come from CD4+ T cells from PBMCs cultured with SARS-CoV-2 spike peptides, collected after COVID-19 vaccination. The source of this sequence is a human donor who received a COVID-19 vaccine. The DNA of the CDR3 is TGTGCCAGCAGCCAAGTTTACAGGGATAACTATGGCTACACCTTC. Translated: CASSQVYRDNYGYTF.